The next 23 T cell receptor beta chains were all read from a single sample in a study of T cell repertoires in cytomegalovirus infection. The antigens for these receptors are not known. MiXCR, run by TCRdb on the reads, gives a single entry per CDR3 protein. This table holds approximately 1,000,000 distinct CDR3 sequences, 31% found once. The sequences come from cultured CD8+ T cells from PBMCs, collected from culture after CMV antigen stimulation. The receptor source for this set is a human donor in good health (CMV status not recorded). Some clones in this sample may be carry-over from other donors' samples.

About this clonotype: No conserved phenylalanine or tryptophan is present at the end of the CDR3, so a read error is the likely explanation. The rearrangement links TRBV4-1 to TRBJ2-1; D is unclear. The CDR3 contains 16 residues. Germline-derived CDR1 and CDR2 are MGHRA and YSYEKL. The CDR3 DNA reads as TGCGCCAGCAGCCAAGACCTGTTAGGCTCCCACAATGAGCAGTTCATC. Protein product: CASSQDLLGSHNEQFI.

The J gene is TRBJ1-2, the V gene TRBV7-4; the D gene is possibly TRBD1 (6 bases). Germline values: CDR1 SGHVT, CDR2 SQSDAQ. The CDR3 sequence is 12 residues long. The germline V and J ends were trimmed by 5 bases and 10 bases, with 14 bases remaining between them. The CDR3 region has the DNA TGTGCCAGCAGCCTGGACAGTTACGACTACACCTTC. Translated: CASSLDSYDYTF.

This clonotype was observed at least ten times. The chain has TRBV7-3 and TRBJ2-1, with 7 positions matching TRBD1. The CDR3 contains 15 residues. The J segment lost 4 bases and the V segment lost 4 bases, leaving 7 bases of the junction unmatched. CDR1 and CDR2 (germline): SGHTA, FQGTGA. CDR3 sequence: CASSSRGGAYNEQFF. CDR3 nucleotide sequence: TGTGCCAGCAGCTCCAGAGGGGGCGCTTACAATGAGCAGTTCTTC.

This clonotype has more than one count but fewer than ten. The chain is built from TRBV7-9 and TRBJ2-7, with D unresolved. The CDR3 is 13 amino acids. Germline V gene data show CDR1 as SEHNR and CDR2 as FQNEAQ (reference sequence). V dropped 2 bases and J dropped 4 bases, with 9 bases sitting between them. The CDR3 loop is CASSLNPGYEQYV. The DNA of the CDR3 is TGTGCCAGCAGCTTAAATCCTGGTTACGAGCAGTACGTC.

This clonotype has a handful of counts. The CDR3 bases are TGTGCCAGCAGCTGGACAGGGCTCGAGACCCAGTACTTC. Protein product: CASSWTGLETQYF. The chain employs TRBV7-9 and TRBJ2-5; TRBD1 matches at 8 bases. The V and J ends lost 4 bases and 5 bases, in that order; junction bases with no gene match: 3. Germline CDR1 is SEHNR and CDR2 is FQNEAQ (reference sequence). The CDR3 runs to 13 residues. The full variable domain, rest sourced from reference TRBV7-9 and TRBJ2-5, is DTGVSQNPRHKITKRGQNVTFRCDPISEHNRLYWYRQTLGQGPEFLTYFQNEAQLEKSRLLSDRFSAERPKGSFSTLEIQRTEQGDSAMYLCASSWTGLETQYFGPGTRLLVL.

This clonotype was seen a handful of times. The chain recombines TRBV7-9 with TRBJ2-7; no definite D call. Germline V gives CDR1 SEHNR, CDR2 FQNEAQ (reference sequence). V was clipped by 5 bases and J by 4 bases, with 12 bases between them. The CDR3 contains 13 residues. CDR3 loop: CASSQRQDYEQYF. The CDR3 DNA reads TGTGCCAGCAGCCAGCGACAAGATTACGAGCAGTACTTC.

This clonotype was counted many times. CDR3 DNA: TGTGCCAGCAGCCTCGCGTTAGCGGGGGGGCCTCGGGATACGCAGTATTTT. Translating it yields CASSLALAGGPRDTQYF. The chain is built from TRBV7-6 and TRBJ2-3, with 11 bases fitting TRBD2. CDR1 is SGHVS and CDR2 is FNYEAQ in the germline V gene. The CDR3 is 17 amino acids. J was trimmed by 6 bases and V by 5 bases; bases with no gene match: 13.

As DNA, the CDR3 is TGTGCCAGCAGCTTAACGGGGTTTGGGACTTACAATGAGCAGTTCTTC. Amino acids: CASSLTGFGTYNEQFF. The rearrangement joins TRBV11-2 to TRBJ2-1; D may be TRBD2 (6 bases). The germline V and J ends were trimmed by 2 bases and 4 bases, with 15 bases remaining between them. The CDR3 is made up of 16 amino acids. Germline V gene sequence: CDR1 SGHAT, CDR2 FQNNGV.

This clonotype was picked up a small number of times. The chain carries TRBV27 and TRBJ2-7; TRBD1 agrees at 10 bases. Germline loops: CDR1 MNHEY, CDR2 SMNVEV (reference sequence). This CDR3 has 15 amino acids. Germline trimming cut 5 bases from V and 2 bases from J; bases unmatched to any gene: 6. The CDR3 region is CASSPGQGSTYEQYF. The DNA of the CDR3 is TGTGCCAGCAGTCCGGGACAGGGGAGCACCTACGAGCAGTACTTC.

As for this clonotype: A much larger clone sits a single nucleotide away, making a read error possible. The CDR3 sequence is CASSSGLAGWDTRYF. The CDR3 nucleotides read TGTGCCAGCAGCTCGGGACTAGCGGGGTGGGATACGCGGTATTTT. The chain combines TRBV7-6 with TRBJ2-3, with 13 bases identical to TRBD2. CDR3 length equals 15 residues. Germline V lookup: CDR1 SGHVS, CDR2 FNYEAQ.

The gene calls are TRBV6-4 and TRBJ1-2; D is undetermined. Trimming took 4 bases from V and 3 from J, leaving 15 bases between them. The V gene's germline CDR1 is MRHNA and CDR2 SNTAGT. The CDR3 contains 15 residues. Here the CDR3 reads CASSAAEGKDYGYTF. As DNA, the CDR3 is TGTGCCAGCAGTGCCGCGGAGGGCAAGGACTATGGCTACACCTTC.

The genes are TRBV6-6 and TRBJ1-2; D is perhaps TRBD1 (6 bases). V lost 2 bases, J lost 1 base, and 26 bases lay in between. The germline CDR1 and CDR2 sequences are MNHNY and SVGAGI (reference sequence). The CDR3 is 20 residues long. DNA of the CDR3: TGTGCCAGCAGTTACCATATACTTAGAACAGGGTCTACTTTTAACTATGGCTACACCTTC. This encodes CASSYHILRTGSTFNYGYTF.

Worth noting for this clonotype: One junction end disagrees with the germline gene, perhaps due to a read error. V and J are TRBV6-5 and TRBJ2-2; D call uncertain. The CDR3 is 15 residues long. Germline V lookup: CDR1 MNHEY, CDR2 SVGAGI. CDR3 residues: CASSYQDSNIGELFF. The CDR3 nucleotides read TGTGCCAGCAGTTATCAGGATAGTAACATCGGGGAGCTGTTTTTT.

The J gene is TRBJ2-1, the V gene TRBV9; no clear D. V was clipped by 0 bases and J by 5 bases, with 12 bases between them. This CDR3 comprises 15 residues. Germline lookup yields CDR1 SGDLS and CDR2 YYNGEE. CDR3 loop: CASSVESPGNNEQFF. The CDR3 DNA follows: TGTGCCAGCAGCGTAGAATCCCCAGGAAACAATGAGCAGTTCTTC. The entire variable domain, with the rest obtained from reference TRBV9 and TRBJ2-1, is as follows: DSGVTQTPKHLITATGQRVTLRCSPRSGDLSVYWYQQSLDQGLQFLIQYYNGEERAKGNILERFSAQQFPDLHSELNLSSLELGDSALYFCASSVESPGNNEQFFGPGTRLTVL.

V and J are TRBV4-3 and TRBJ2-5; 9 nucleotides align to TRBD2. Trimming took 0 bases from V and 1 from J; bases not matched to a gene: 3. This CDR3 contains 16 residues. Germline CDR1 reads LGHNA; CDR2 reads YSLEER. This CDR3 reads CASSQELAGPQETQYF. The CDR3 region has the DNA TGCGCCAGCAGCCAAGAACTAGCGGGTCCCCAAGAGACCCAGTACTTC.

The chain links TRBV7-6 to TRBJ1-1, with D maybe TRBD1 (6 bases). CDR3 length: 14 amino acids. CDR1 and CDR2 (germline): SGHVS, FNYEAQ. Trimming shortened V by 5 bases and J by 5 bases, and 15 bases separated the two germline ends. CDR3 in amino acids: CASSPRGGATEAFF. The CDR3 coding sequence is TGTGCCAGCAGCCCTCGTGGGGGGGCGACTGAAGCTTTCTTT.

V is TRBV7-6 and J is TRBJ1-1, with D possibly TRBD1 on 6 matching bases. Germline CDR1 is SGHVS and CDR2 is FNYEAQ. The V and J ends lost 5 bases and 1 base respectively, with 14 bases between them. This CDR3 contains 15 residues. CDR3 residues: CASSLQRGGNTEAFF. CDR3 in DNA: TGTGCCAGCAGCCTACAAAGGGGGGGGAACACTGAAGCTTTCTTT. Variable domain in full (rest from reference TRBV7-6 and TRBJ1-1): GAGVSQSPRYKVTKRGQDVALRCDPISGHVSLYWYRQALGQGPEFLTYFNYEAQQDKSGLPNDRFSAERPEGSISTLTIQRTEQRDSAMYRCASSLQRGGNTEAFFGQGTRLTVV.

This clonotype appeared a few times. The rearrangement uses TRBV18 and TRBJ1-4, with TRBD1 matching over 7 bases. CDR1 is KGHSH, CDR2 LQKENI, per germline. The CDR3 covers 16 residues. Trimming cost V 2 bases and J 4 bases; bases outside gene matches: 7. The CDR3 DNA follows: TGTGCCAGCTCACCAGGGCTACAGGGGATTAATGAAAAACTGTTTTTT. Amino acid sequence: CASSPGLQGINEKLFF.

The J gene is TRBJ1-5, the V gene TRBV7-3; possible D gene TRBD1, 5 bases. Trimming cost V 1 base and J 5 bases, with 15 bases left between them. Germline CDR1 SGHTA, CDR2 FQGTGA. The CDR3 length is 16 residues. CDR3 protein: CASSLSSLGDHQPQHF. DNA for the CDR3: TGTGCCAGCAGCTTAAGTTCACTAGGGGATCATCAGCCCCAGCATTTT.

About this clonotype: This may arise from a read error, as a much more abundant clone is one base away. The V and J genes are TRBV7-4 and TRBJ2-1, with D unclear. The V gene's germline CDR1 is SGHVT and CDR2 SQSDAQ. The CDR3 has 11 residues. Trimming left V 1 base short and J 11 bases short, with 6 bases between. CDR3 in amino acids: CASSLVVKQFF. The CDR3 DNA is TGTGCCAGCAGCTTAGTGGTCAAGCAGTTCTTC.

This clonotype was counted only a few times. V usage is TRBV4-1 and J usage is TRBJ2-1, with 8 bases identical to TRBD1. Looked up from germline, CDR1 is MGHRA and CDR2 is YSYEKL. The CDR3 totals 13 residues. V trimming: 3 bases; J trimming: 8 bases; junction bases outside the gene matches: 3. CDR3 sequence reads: CASSQETGDEQFF. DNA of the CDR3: TGCGCCAGCAGCCAGGAGACAGGGGATGAGCAGTTCTTC.

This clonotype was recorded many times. The DNA for the CDR3 is TGTGCCAGCAGTTACTCCTTGGGGTACCCTAACTATGGCTACACCTTC. It translates to CASSYSLGYPNYGYTF. The chain joins TRBV6-5 to TRBJ1-2; D unresolved. CDR1 and CDR2 (germline): MNHEY, SVGAGI. The CDR3 runs 16 residues. The V gene lost 0 bases and the J gene lost 0 bases, with 11 bases spanning the gap.

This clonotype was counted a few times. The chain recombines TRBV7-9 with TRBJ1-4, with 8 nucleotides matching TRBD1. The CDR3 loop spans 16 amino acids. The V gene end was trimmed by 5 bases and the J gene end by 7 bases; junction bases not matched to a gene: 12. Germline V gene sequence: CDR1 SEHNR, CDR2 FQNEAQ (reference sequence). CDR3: CASSPTPRGRAEKLFF. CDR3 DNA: TGTGCCAGCAGCCCTACCCCCAGGGGGCGCGCTGAAAAACTGTTTTTT.